This TCR beta chain was identified during a study of PD-L1 blockade in urothelial cancer. Overall study: The researchers analyzed blood 3 weeks (second dose) and 6 weeks after treatment start. General study findings and limits: Durable benefit accompanied greater 3-week expansion of tumor-associated blood clones.

The time point was: pretreatment peripheral blood. The V end lost 5 bases, the J end lost 0 bases, and 11 bases lay between the germline ends. Looked up from germline, CDR1 is LNHDA and CDR2 is SQIVND (reference sequence). This CDR3 is built from 15 residues. As to this clone: Its target is not known.

Sequencing was performed with immunoSEQ multiplex PCR; in TCRdb, only in-frame clones are kept and a portion is missing. The sample holds tens of thousands of clones, around 82% seen once. The TCR was taken from a man between 60 and 70 years old with urothelial cancer. This rearrangement joins TRBV19 to TRBJ1-3, with D possibly matching TRBD1 (5 bases). Here the sequenced sample was PBMCs, taken around atezolizumab (anti-PD-L1) treatment. The CDR3 sequence is CASSSRTSSGNTIYF. The CDR3 nucleotides read TGTGCCAGTAGTTCCCGGACATCCTCTGGAAACACCATATATTTT. The whole variable domain, remainder taken from reference TRBV19 and TRBJ1-3, is DGGITQSPKYLFRKEGQNVTLSCEQNLNHDAMYWYRQDPGQGLRLIYYSQIVNDFQKGDIAEGYSVSREKKESFPLTVTSAQKNPTAFYLCASSSRTSSGNTIYFGEGSWLTVV.